These T cell receptor beta chains were read from a single sample in a study of blood T cell repertoires in COVID-19. Method: immunoSEQ multiplex PCR; TCRdb's copy keeps in-frame clones and lacks some. The sample has more than 350,000 clones; 87% are singletons. The sequenced sample was PBMCs or T cells enriched from blood (not recorded which). The receptors were sampled from a woman aged 45-60 years who had recovered from COVID-19. CDR3s include the opening cysteine and the closing phenylalanine or tryptophan. D genes are given only for firm matches. For some rows the clone size is stated as once, few or many, or as a class when expanded; others skip it.

-	-	TRBV27	TRBJ1-5	TGTGCCAGCAGTTTATTCGCGGGGGGCGCCCAGCCCCAGCATTTT	CASSLFAGGAQPQHF
TRBD1	few	TRBV7-6	TRBJ1-5	TGTGCCAGCAGCATGGGACAGGGGCCCAGTCAGCCCCAGCATTTT	CASSMGQGPSQPQHF
-	-	TRBV3-1/TRBV3-2	TRBJ1-1	TGTGCCAGCAGCCAAGACAGGACTACTGAAGCTTTCTTT	CASSQDRTTEAFF
-	-	TRBV4-2	TRBJ1-1	TGTGCCAGCAGCCAAGACCCGGGGAACACTGAAGCTTTCTTT	CASSQDPGNTEAFF
TRBD1	-	TRBV7-9	TRBJ1-1	TGTGCCAGCAGCACCACGACAGGGGTCCCCACTGAAGCTTTCTTT	CASSTTTGVPTEAFF
TRBD1	-	TRBV28	TRBJ2-7	TGTGCCAGCAGCTCCGCATCCGGGACAGGGAATCATGGCGGCGAGCAGTACTTC	CASSSASGTGNHGGEQYF
TRBD1	-	TRBV5-1	TRBJ2-3	TGCGCCAGCAGCAGGGACAGCACTAGCACAGATACGCAGTATTTT	CASSRDSTSTDTQYF
-	-	TRBV29-1	TRBJ1-1	TGCAGCGTCAGGACTCGTTACTCCCTGAACACTGAAGCTTTCTTT	CSVRTRYSLNTEAFF
-	-	TRBV5-1	TRBJ1-6	TGCGCCAGCAGCTTGGCCGAGGGAGGTTCACCCCTCCACTTT	CASSLAEGGSPLHF
TRBD1	-	TRBV30	TRBJ1-6	TGTGCCTGGAGCGGACAGGGGGAATCACCCCTCCACTTT	CAWSGQGESPLHF
-	-	TRBV19	TRBJ1-5	TGTGCCAGTAGTTTCGGTCAGGGAGGGAATCAGCCCCAGCATTTT	CASSFGQGGNQPQHF
TRBD1	many	TRBV30	TRBJ1-6	TGTGCCTGGGCCGGACAGGCGAGTTCACCCCTCCACTTT	CAWAGQASSPLHF
TRBD2	many	TRBV4-1	TRBJ2-5	TGCGCCAGCAGCCAAGGCACCACTAGCGGGGGGGCGGGAGAGACCCAGTACTTC	CASSQGTTSGGAGETQYF
TRBD2	once	TRBV15	TRBJ2-3	TGTGCCACCAGTTTGAAGCGGACTAGCGGGGGCAGCACAGATACGCAGTATTTT	CATSLKRTSGGSTDTQYF
TRBD2	-	TRBV6-5	TRBJ2-7	TGTGCCAGCGCCGGACTAGCGGGGGGGCCTTACGAGCAGTACTTC	CASAGLAGGPYEQYF
-	once	TRBV20-1	TRBJ1-5	TGCAGTGCTAGTGGGGGACAAGGCTATAGCAATCAGCCCCAGCATTTT	CSASGGQGYSNQPQHF
-	few	TRBV9	TRBJ1-1	TGTGCCAGCAGCGGGCCCATACAGACGAACACTGAAGCTTTCTTT	CASSGPIQTNTEAFF
-	-	TRBV2	TRBJ1-1	TGTGCCAGCAGTGGACAGGCCTCTGAAGCTTTCTTT	CASSGQASEAFF
TRBD1	-	TRBV6-5	TRBJ2-7	TGTGCCAGCACCCGGGACAGGACTTCCTACGAGCAGTACTTC	CASTRDRTSYEQYF
-	-	TRBV2	TRBJ2-3	TGTGCCAGCATGCCGGTCCAGGTGGCAGATACGCAGTATTTT	CASMPVQVADTQYF
-	-	TRBV19	TRBJ1-2	TGTGCCATTCGGGGGGCCTATGGCTACACCTTC	CAIRGAYGYTF
-	few	TRBV6-5	TRBJ1-2	TGTGCCAGCAGTTACTCCGGGAAGAACTATGGCTACACCTTC	CASSYSGKNYGYTF
-	-	TRBV7-2	TRBJ2-3	TGTGCCAGCAGCACCGGACTTCGAGGGAATACGCAGTATTTT	CASSTGLRGNTQYF
-	-	TRBV27	TRBJ1-2	TGTGCCAGCAGGCAACTTAGGGGATATGGCTACACCTTC	CASRQLRGYGYTF
-	-	TRBV10-3	TRBJ1-5	TGTGCCATCAGTGATGCGAAGGGGGATCAGCCCCAGCATTTT	CAISDAKGDQPQHF
-	-	TRBV12-3/TRBV12-4	TRBJ1-2	TGTGCCAGCAGCCCAGGGACTGTCCTTGGCTACACCTTC	CASSPGTVLGYTF
-	-	TRBV6-2/TRBV6-3	TRBJ1-1	TGTGCCAGCAGTTCATTCACGGGGACTGAAGCTTTCTTT	CASSSFTGTEAFF
-	-	TRBV4-2	TRBJ1-4	TGTGCCAGCAGCCAAGATATCGCAGCAACTAATGAAAAACTGTTTTTT	CASSQDIAATNEKLFF
TRBD1	-	TRBV27	TRBJ1-1	TGTGCCAGCAGTCGACAGGGGAGGGGGGAAGCTTTCTTT	CASSRQGRGEAFF
-	-	TRBV7-2	TRBJ2-1	TGTGCCAGCAGCTTGGGGGGCTCCTACAATGAGCAGTTCTTC	CASSLGGSYNEQFF
TRBD1	-	TRBV28	TRBJ1-2	TGTGCCAGCAGTTTACCAAAGACAGGGTTTGGCTACACCTTC	CASSLPKTGFGYTF
-	-	TRBV27	TRBJ1-1	TGTGCCAGCAGTTTTGGTACAGGGCATACTGAAGCTTTCTTT	CASSFGTGHTEAFF
TRBD1	-	TRBV10-3	TRBJ2-7	TGTGCCATCCGGACAGGGGGCGCGGGCGAGCAGTACTTC	CAIRTGGAGEQYF
-	-	TRBV11-3	TRBJ2-3	TGTGCCAGCAGCTTAGGGGGAGGCAACACAGATACGCAGTATTTT	CASSLGGGNTDTQYF
-	-	TRBV28	TRBJ2-2	TGTGCCAGCAGTCCCCGGACAGCCAGAAACCCCGGGGAGCTGTTTTTT	CASSPRTARNPGELFF
TRBD2	-	TRBV20-1	TRBJ2-3	TGCAGTGCTAGTCCACTAGCGTCGGTGACAGATACGCAGTATTTT	CSASPLASVTDTQYF
-	-	TRBV30	TRBJ1-1	TGTGCCTATACTGGCGGGAACACTGAAGCTTTCTTT	CAYTGGNTEAFF
-	-	TRBV27	TRBJ2-1	TGTGCCAGCAGTTTATTGGAATTGGGGCGAAAATCCTACAATGAGCAGTTCTTC	CASSLLELGRKSYNEQFF
-	-	TRBV3-1/TRBV3-2	TRBJ1-4	TGTGCCAGCAGCCGGAGTGGGGACATTCTTCATGAAAAACTGTTTTTT	CASSRSGDILHEKLFF
-	-	TRBV28	TRBJ1-2	TGTGCCAGCAGTTTCCAGGGTAACTATGGCTACACCTTC	CASSFQGNYGYTF
-	-	TRBV10-3	TRBJ1-2	TGTGCCATCAGGGACAGCTCATCTAACTATGGCTACACCTTC	CAIRDSSSNYGYTF
-	-	TRBV7-9	TRBJ1-6	TGTGCCAGCAGCTCAGTGGGCCGGGAGCCGGGTTCACCCCTCCACTTT	CASSSVGREPGSPLHF
-	-	TRBV11-2	TRBJ2-3	TGTGCCAGCAGCTTCACTCGGTCGGTAACAGATACGCAGTATTTT	CASSFTRSVTDTQYF
-	-	TRBV2	TRBJ1-2	TGTGCCAGCAGTGTTCAGGGGAACTATGGCTACACCTTC	CASSVQGNYGYTF
-	once	TRBV15	TRBJ2-1	TGTGCCACCAGCAGAGAGCTACCGACAGTGAATGAGCAGTTCTTC	CATSRELPTVNEQFF